Shown below are 2 T cell receptor beta chains from a single sample sequenced in a study of beta chain features in type 1 diabetes. All of the isolated RNA was reverse transcribed, so expressed TCRB transcripts were sequenced. Profiled with immunoSEQ multiplex PCR; TCRdb holds only in-frame clones, not every one. The data contain 100,000 to 150,000 clones, approximately 10% of them singletons. Study results and caveats: When Type 1 diabetes patients were examined, their TCRB CDR3s proved moderately but significantly shorter in all four CD4+ subsets.

Which antigens these TCRs recognize remains unknown. Sequencing used central memory CD4+ T cells from blood. These receptors were obtained from a man younger than 45 with type 1 diabetes.

V usage is TRBV4-2 and J usage is TRBJ2-1; 8 bases agree with TRBD2. The germline V gene has CDR1 LGHNA and CDR2 YNFKEQ. J was trimmed by 5 bases and V by 1 base; bases with no gene match: 7. The CDR3 runs 16 residues. The CDR3: CASSQVSLAGHNEQFF. The CDR3 region has the DNA TGTGCCAGCAGCCAAGTCTCCCTAGCGGGTCACAATGAGCAGTTCTTC.

This clone was seen a handful of times. The chain links TRBV29-1 to TRBJ1-5; a weak D match, TRBD1 (6 bases). The CDR3 runs to 13 residues. Germline-derived CDR1 and CDR2 are SQVTM and ANQGSEA. Trimming pared 5 bases from V and 5 bases from J, leaving 13 bases between. CDR3 sequence (DNA): TGCAGCGTTTCCACAGGGATACATCAGCCCCAGCATTTT. Translation gives CSVSTGIHQPQHF.